The 15 T cell receptor beta chains below come from one sample, sequenced in a study of graft-versus-host responses after intestinal transplantation. What these receptors recognize is not known. The repertoire was sequenced with immunoSEQ multiplex PCR; TCRdb's copy has only in-frame clones and lacks some. The data contain 80,000 to 100,000 clones, roughly nine tenths of them seen just once; the ten biggest clones take up about 0.18%. The sample here was unstimulated CD4+ T cells sorted from spleen or lymph node cells, taken before transplant. The source of these receptors is a human donor who was the organ donor for an intestinal transplant.

The CDR3 spells CASSQGATGAKNTEAFF. The CDR3 nucleotides are TGTGCCAGCAGCCAAGGGGCGACAGGGGCAAAGAACACTGAAGCTTTCTTT. This rearrangement joins TRBV4-2 to TRBJ1-1; 8 nucleotides match TRBD1. The J segment lost 1 base and the V segment lost 1 base, leaving 8 bases of the junction unmatched. Germline V gene sequence: CDR1 LGHNA, CDR2 YNFKEQ. The CDR3 is 17 residues long.

J is TRBJ1-1 and V is TRBV19, with D unresolved. The CDR3 sequence is 12 residues long. The germline V and J ends were trimmed by 2 bases and 8 bases, with 9 bases remaining between them. Germline V gene data show CDR1 as LNHDA and CDR2 as SQIVND (reference sequence). CDR3 in DNA: TGTGCCAGTAGTATATCGTGGAGGGAAGCTTTCTTT. Its protein is CASSISWREAFF.

V usage is TRBV12-5 and J usage is TRBJ1-4, with a possible D match to TRBD1 (6 bases). CDR1 and CDR2 (germline): LGHNT, FRNRAP. The CDR3 loop spans 12 amino acids. V shed 7 bases and J shed 7 bases, with 10 bases lying between them. In DNA, the CDR3 is TGTGCTAGTGAGGGGGTGGGTGAAAAACTGTTTTTT. This translates into CASEGVGEKLFF.

The chain recombines TRBV11-2 with TRBJ2-2, with D possibly matching TRBD1 (5 bases). Germline CDR1 and CDR2: SGHAT and FQNNGV. The CDR3 contains 16 residues. Trimming shortened V by 5 bases and J by 2 bases, and 15 bases separated the two germline ends. The CDR3 DNA sequence: TGTGCCAGCAGCCAAAGGACAAAACTTAACACCGGGGAGCTGTTTTTT. Amino acids: CASSQRTKLNTGELFF.

The CDR3 DNA sequence: TGTGCCAGCAGCTTGCCGGGACAGCTTAATTCACCCCTCCACTTT. This translates into CASSLPGQLNSPLHF. The chain recombines TRBV5-4 with TRBJ1-6; 7 nucleotides agree with TRBD1. The germline V gene encodes CDR1 SGHNT and CDR2 YYREEE (reference sequence). This CDR3 contains 15 residues. V gave up 1 base and J gave up 6 bases; unmatched junction bases: 4. Full variable domain (outside the CDR3, taken from reference TRBV5-4 and TRBJ1-6): ETGVTQSPTHLIKTRGQQVTLRCSSQSGHNTVSWYQQALGQGPQFIFQYYREEENGRGNFPPRFSGLQFPNYSSELNVNALELDDSALYLCASSLPGQLNSPLHFGNGTRLTVT.

This clone occurred once. The chain joins TRBV7-8 to TRBJ2-5, with 9 bases aligning to TRBD1. The DNA end favors TRBJ2-7, so the J call may be wrong. In germline, CDR1 is SGHVS, CDR2 FQNEAQ. CDR3 length equals 16 residues. CDR3 amino acids: CASSLLAGQGIYEQYF. DNA of the CDR3: TGTGCCAGCAGCTTATTGGCGGGACAGGGTATCTACGAGCAGTACTTC.

The chain joins TRBV12-5 to TRBJ2-7; possible D gene TRBD2, 5 bases. Deletions cut 0 bases from V and 3 bases from J, with 15 bases between. The CDR3 sequence is 16 residues long. CDR1 and CDR2 from the germline V gene are LGHNT and FRNRAP. The CDR3 region is CASGLVQLDKFYEQYF. In nucleotides, the CDR3 is TGTGCTAGTGGTTTGGTACAACTAGATAAGTTCTACGAGCAGTACTTC.

The chain is built from TRBV27 and TRBJ1-5, with TRBD1 matching 10 bases. Germline V gene data show CDR1 as MNHEY and CDR2 as SMNVEV (reference sequence). The CDR3 covers 15 residues. V trimming: 6 bases; J trimming: 4 bases; junction bases outside the gene matches: 6. In DNA form, the CDR3 reads TGTGCCAGCAGGTCGGACAGGGGGGTTAATCAGCCCCAGCATTTT. It encodes CASRSDRGVNQPQHF.

This sequence joins TRBV5-4 and TRBJ1-2, with a possible D match to TRBD1 (6 bases). Between the trimmed V and J ends, which lost 5 bases and 6 bases, there was a span of 17 bases. Germline assignment: CDR1 SGHNT and CDR2 YYREEE (reference sequence). This CDR3 spans 14 amino acids. As DNA, the CDR3 is TGTGCCAGCAGGCAAGTGGGGGCGCGGCATGGCTACACCTTC. This codes for CASRQVGARHGYTF.

The chain uses TRBV10-3 and TRBJ1-6, with 7 bases identical to TRBD1. V dropped 2 bases and J dropped 4; count of bases not matched to a gene: 2. This CDR3 comprises 15 residues. Germline CDR1 reads ENHRY; CDR2 reads SYGVKD. Written as DNA, the CDR3 is TGTGCCATCAGTGAGGGGACAGTATATAATTCACCCCTCCACTTT. This encodes CAISEGTVYNSPLHF.

The chain combines TRBV6-5 with TRBJ2-5; 8 bases match TRBD2. CDR1 and CDR2 from the germline V gene are MNHEY and SVGAGI. This CDR3 is built from 13 residues. The V and J ends lost 7 bases and 5 bases, in that order; junction bases with no gene match: 6. CDR3 bases: TGTGCCAGCACCAAGCGGGGGCGGGAGACCCAGTACTTC. Amino acids: CASTKRGRETQYF.

The chain is built from TRBV6-1 and TRBJ2-1, with 12 bases matching TRBD2. The germline CDR1 and CDR2 sequences are MNHNS and SASEGT. The CDR3 runs 15 residues. V dropped 6 bases and J dropped 7; count of bases not matched to a gene: 7. This CDR3 is CASSKLAGGGNEQFF. The CDR3 coding sequence is TGTGCCAGCAGCAAACTAGCGGGGGGAGGGAATGAGCAGTTCTTC.

The chain couples TRBV29-1 to TRBJ1-1, with D possibly matching TRBD1 (6 bases). Germline CDR1 SQVTM, CDR2 ANQGSEA. Trimming stripped 3 bases from V and 10 bases from J, with 21 bases between. This CDR3 has 14 residues. CDR3 in DNA: TGCAGCGTTGAGGAAGGGCAAGGGACAATCGGAGCTTTCTTT. This sequence encodes CSVEEGQGTIGAFF.

The chain uses TRBV28 and TRBJ1-2, with 7 bases identical to TRBD1. This CDR3 is built from 15 residues. Germline CDR1 is MDHEN and CDR2 is SYDVKM. The V and J ends lost 6 bases and 1 base, in that order; junction bases with no gene match: 8. CDR3: CASSPSGQINYGYTF. The CDR3 DNA reads as TGTGCCAGCAGCCCCTCGGGACAGATTAACTATGGCTACACCTTC.

This chain uses TRBV25-1 with TRBJ2-5; maybe TRBD2 (7 bases). Trimming stripped 7 bases from V and 2 bases from J, with 11 bases between. Germline-derived CDR1 and CDR2 are MGHDK and SYGVNS. The CDR3 runs to 13 residues. The DNA for the CDR3 is TGTGCCAGCACGAGGGGGGGTCAAGAGACCCAGTACTTC. Translated, it gives CASTRGGQETQYF.